This TCR beta chain appears in the sequencing data of a study of OX40 agonist ivuxolimab in advanced cancers. On the study more broadly: Patients enrolled in dose escalation were diagnosed with hepatocellular carcinoma, melanoma, renal cell or head and neck cancer. General study findings and limits: Some patients who did not respond also had low normalized T-cell clonal expansion.

As to this clone: Its antigen remains unknown.

V gave up 4 bases and J gave up 4 bases, with 21 bases separating them. The CDR3 totals 16 residues. Germline CDR1 reads SGHDT; CDR2 reads YYEEEE. Measured with immunoSEQ multiplex PCR; TCRdb has only the in-frame clones, and not every one. The sample carries about 100,000 clones, approximately 90% recorded once. The receptor was isolated from an adult with an advanced solid tumor such as melanoma, head and neck, liver or kidney cancer. This sequence joins TRBV5-6 and TRBJ2-7, with D possibly being TRBD2 (6 bases). The sample consisted of CD4+ or CD8+ T cells sorted from blood, taken in a trial of the OX40 agonist ivuxolimab. The DNA for the CDR3 is TGTGCCAGCAGCAAGAACGAAGGGGAGGAACTTTACGAGCAGTACTTC. Its protein product is CASSKNEGEELYEQYF.